The rows below give T cell receptor beta chains drawn from one sample of a study of blood T cell repertoires in COVID-19. Some clones are missing from TCRdb's copy, which holds only in-frame ones; the method was immunoSEQ multiplex PCR. The sample consists of about 150,000 clones, 85% to 90% of them appearing once. Source material: peripheral blood. These receptors all stem from a woman aged 35 to 49 with acute or convalescent COVID-19. CDR3s include the opening cysteine and the closing phenylalanine or tryptophan. D genes are given only for firm matches. The size entry is marked missing in some rows and otherwise reads once, few, many or a size class.

j_call d_call clone_size v_call cdr3_aa cdr3_nt
TRBJ2-5 - once TRBV5-6 CASGAREVQETQYF TGTGCCAGTGGGGCAAGGGAGGTCCAAGAGACCCAGTACTTC
TRBJ2-5 - - TRBV4-1 CASSQAATGEETQYF TGCGCCAGCAGCCAAGCCGCGACAGGTGAAGAGACCCAGTACTTC
TRBJ2-1 - - TRBV5-1 CASSLGADYNEQFF TGCGCCAGCAGCTTGGGGGCAGACTACAATGAGCAGTTCTTC
TRBJ2-1 - - TRBV7-3 CASSLYLDRSSYNEQFF TGTGCCAGCAGCCTTTATTTGGACAGAAGCTCCTACAATGAGCAGTTCTTC
TRBJ2-1 TRBD1 few TRBV5-4 CASSQGQGRGEQFF TGTGCCAGCAGCCAGGGACAGGGCAGAGGTGAGCAGTTCTTC
TRBJ1-6 - - TRBV27 CASIPSAGASPLHF TGTGCCAGCATTCCCTCAGCGGGAGCTTCACCCCTCCACTTT
TRBJ1-3 - - TRBV3-1/TRBV3-2 CASSLGGGARTGNTIYF TGTGCCAGCAGCCTAGGCGGGGGGGCGAGAACTGGAAACACCATATATTTT
TRBJ1-4 - - TRBV2 CASTTDEKLFF TGTGCCAGCACCACAGACGAAAAACTGTTTTTT
TRBJ2-7 - - TRBV6-5 CASRQFPETYYEQYF TGTGCCAGTAGACAGTTTCCCGAGACATACTACGAGCAGTACTTC
TRBJ1-2 TRBD1 few TRBV4-1 CASSLGTGSAYGYTF TGCGCCAGCAGCCTCGGGACAGGGTCGGCTTATGGCTACACCTTC
TRBJ2-7 - - TRBV7-8 CASSLVVSPQPREQYF TGTGCCAGCAGCTTAGTAGTGAGCCCTCAACCTCGCGAGCAGTACTTC
TRBJ2-7 - - TRBV14 CASSQGRLSSYEQYF TGTGCCAGCAGCCAAGGGAGGTTGTCTTCCTACGAGCAGTACTTC
TRBJ2-2 TRBD1 - TRBV11-3 CASSFDRVNTGELFF TGTGCCAGCAGCTTCGACAGGGTTAACACCGGGGAGCTGTTTTTT
TRBJ2-7 TRBD2 - TRBV5-8 CASSFYLAGGSYEQYF TGTGCCAGCAGCTTTTACCTAGCGGGGGGTTCCTACGAGCAGTACTTC
TRBJ2-6 - few TRBV11-3 CASSLGTTETGANVLTF TGTGCCAGCAGCTTAGGAACGACAGAGACTGGGGCCAACGTCCTGACTTTC
TRBJ2-2 - - TRBV21-1 CAKLAIPKVFGALKGALNTGELFF TGTGCCAAGTTAGCAATCCCAAAAGTGTTCGGAGCCTTAAAGGGGGCTTTGAACACCGGGGAGCTGTTTTTT
TRBJ2-1 TRBD2 once TRBV10-3 CAISEYRAGDNEQFF TGTGCCATCAGTGAGTACCGAGCGGGAGATAATGAGCAGTTCTTC
TRBJ2-3 TRBD2 - TRBV9 CASSVFLWAGTSGGDTQYF TGTGCCAGCAGCGTATTTCTCTGGGCCGGGACTAGCGGTGGAGATACGCAGTATTTT
TRBJ2-1 - - TRBV20-1 CSARREDEQFF TGCAGTGCTAGGAGAGAGGATGAGCAGTTCTTC
TRBJ2-7 TRBD1 once TRBV5-6 CASSIGTGGYEQYF TGTGCCAGCAGCATAGGGACAGGGGGCTACGAGCAGTACTTC
TRBJ2-3 TRBD1 - TRBV7-8 CASSQDRVSHTQYF TGTGCCAGCAGCCAGGACAGGGTCTCGCATACGCAGTATTTT
TRBJ2-1 TRBD2 - TRBV27 CASSYGGEDNEQFF TGTGCCAGCAGTTATGGGGGGGAAGACAATGAGCAGTTCTTC
TRBJ2-3 - - TRBV5-6 CASSLPAGTTDTQYF TGTGCCAGCAGCTTGCCCGCGGGGACCACAGATACGCAGTATTTT
TRBJ2-7 - - TRBV5-6 CASSSNRDFVYEQYF TGTGCCAGCAGCTCTAACAGGGATTTCGTATACGAGCAGTACTTC
TRBJ2-1 TRBD1 - TRBV5-1 CASSTTWIQGAHNEQFF TGCGCCAGCAGCACGACCTGGATACAGGGGGCCCACAATGAGCAGTTCTTC
TRBJ2-1 TRBD2 - TRBV2 CASSPLPGLSNNEQFF TGTGCCAGCAGTCCACTTCCGGGACTATCCAACAATGAGCAGTTCTTC
TRBJ2-1 - once TRBV6-6 CASSYGQGSYNEQFF TGTGCCAGCAGTTACGGGCAGGGATCCTACAATGAGCAGTTCTTC
TRBJ2-5 - - TRBV11-2 CASSPPGAVRPKETQYF TGTGCCAGCAGCCCCCCCGGCGCGGTCAGACCAAAAGAGACCCAGTACTTC
TRBJ2-1 TRBD2 - TRBV11-3 CASSLSGTSYNEQFF TGTGCCAGCAGCTTATCCGGGACTAGCTACAATGAGCAGTTCTTC
TRBJ1-4 - - TRBV9 CASSVGGQGFEKLFF TGTGCCAGCAGCGTAGGCGGGCAGGGGTTTGAAAAACTGTTTTTT
TRBJ1-1 - - TRBV29-1 CSPMRAPNTEAFF TGCAGCCCGATGAGGGCCCCGAACACTGAAGCTTTCTTT
TRBJ2-5 - - TRBV9 CASSVGGGTKETQYF TGTGCCAGCAGCGTAGGTGGGGGGACGAAAGAGACCCAGTACTTC
TRBJ1-6 - - TRBV5-1 CASSKGENSPLHF TGCGCCAGCAGCAAGGGGGAAAATTCACCCCTCCACTTT
TRBJ1-1 TRBD1 - TRBV30 CAWSTGGTEAFF TGTGCCTGGAGTACAGGGGGCACTGAAGCTTTCTTT
TRBJ2-1 TRBD1 - TRBV3-1/TRBV3-2 CASSAGQGSEQFF TGTGCCAGCAGCGCCGGACAGGGCAGCGAGCAGTTCTTC
TRBJ2-2 - - TRBV1 CTSSHGDFTGELFF TGCACCAGCAGCCACGGGGACTTCACCGGGGAGCTGTTTTTT
TRBJ1-1 - - TRBV3-1/TRBV3-2 CASSQVAGRMTNTEAFF TGTGCCAGCAGCCAAGTCGCAGGTAGGATGACCAACACTGAAGCTTTCTTT
TRBJ2-7 - - TRBV9 CASSVEGGRSYEQYF TGTGCCAGCAGCGTAGAGGGGGGGCGCTCCTACGAGCAGTACTTC
TRBJ2-4 TRBD2 - TRBV5-4 CASSFAGGLQNIQYF TGTGCCAGCAGCTTTGCGGGGGGCTTGCAAAACATTCAGTACTTC
TRBJ2-2 - - TRBV19 CASTLGVTGELFF TGTGCCAGTACTCTCGGGGTCACCGGGGAGCTGTTTTTT
TRBJ2-7 TRBD2 - TRBV11-3 CASSRRTGTRLYEQYF TGTGCCAGCAGCAGAAGAACCGGGACTAGGCTCTACGAGCAGTACTTC
TRBJ1-6 TRBD1 - TRBV9 CASSVGGQGGSYNSPLHF TGTGCCAGCAGCGTAGGGGGCCAGGGGGGCTCCTATAATTCACCCCTCCACTTT
TRBJ2-3 TRBD2 - TRBV2 CASSEASAGGATDTQYF TGTGCCAGCAGTGAAGCTTCGGCGGGAGGGGCCACAGATACGCAGTATTTT
TRBJ2-3 TRBD2 - TRBV10-3 CAISASSGRASGTDTQYF TGTGCCATCAGTGCCTCTAGCGGGAGGGCCTCGGGCACAGATACGCAGTATTTT
TRBJ2-5 - - TRBV18 CASKQNQGSSETQYF TGTGCCAGCAAGCAAAATCAGGGGTCTTCCGAGACCCAGTACTTC
TRBJ1-1 - - TRBV11-1 CASSLGGATEAFF TGTGCCAGCAGCTTAGGCGGGGCCACTGAAGCTTTCTTT
TRBJ2-1 TRBD2 - TRBV18 CASSPTSGDNEQFF TGTGCCAGCTCACCGACTAGCGGGGACAATGAGCAGTTCTTC